This entry concerns a single TCR beta chain. Mismatch with germline at one junction end may stem from a read error. This sample stems from a study of blood T cell repertoires in COVID-19. Whole-study context: The United States, Italy and Spain provided the acute and convalescent COVID-19 samples. T cells, B-cell-depleted T cells, or PBMCs supplied cDNA or gDNA.

In the original workflow: The assay estimated nucleated cells by amplifying reference gene primers. Repertoires were generated with immunoSEQ multiplex PCR, while TCRdb's copy carries only in-frame clones and drops some. V and J calls and clone size are given by that table; D and trimming were obtained from the DNA. Among under 200,000 clones listed, 80% to 85% were seen once. The CDR3 length is 15 residues. Germline V gives CDR1 PRHDT, CDR2 FYEKMQ (reference sequence). Sequencing was done on a sample of peripheral blood. This sequence originates from a man aged 65-85 years with active or convalescent COVID-19. This rearrangement joins TRBV13 to TRBJ1-6, with TRBD1 as a possible D gene (6 bases). This CDR3 reads CASSIGGAWGSPLHF. For the CDR3, the DNA is TGTGCCAGCAGCATAGGGGGGGCCTGGGGGTCACCCCTCCACTTT.